This note documents a single T cell receptor (beta chain) sequence. The data are from a study of shared clonotypes between healthy human individuals. Study overall: Per donor, three plates held CD4 naive cells, three held CD4 memory, two held CD8 naive and one held CD8 memory.

Original handling: Filtering was not the same, since immunoSEQ gave junction-only sequences without quality scores. Assay: immunoSEQ multiplex PCR; the TCRdb copy retains only in-frame clones and omits some. V, J and clone size were drawn from that table, and D and trimming were deduced from the DNA. Of 550,000 to 850,000 clones listed, 72% were seen once; the top ten hold approximately 1.7%. Sequences were obtained from memory CD4+ T cells sorted from blood. Subset here: CD45RA-negative fraction. The receptor was derived from a woman under 40 in good health.

This CDR3 is CASSYTMVYGYTF. In DNA, the CDR3 is TGTGCCAGCAGCTACACTATGGTTTATGGCTACACCTTC. The chain couples TRBV28 to TRBJ1-2; D is unresolved. The CDR3 spans 13 residues. CDR1 and CDR2 (germline): MDHEN, SYDVKM. With 6 bases removed from V and 5 bases from J, the gap between germline ends came to 13 bases.